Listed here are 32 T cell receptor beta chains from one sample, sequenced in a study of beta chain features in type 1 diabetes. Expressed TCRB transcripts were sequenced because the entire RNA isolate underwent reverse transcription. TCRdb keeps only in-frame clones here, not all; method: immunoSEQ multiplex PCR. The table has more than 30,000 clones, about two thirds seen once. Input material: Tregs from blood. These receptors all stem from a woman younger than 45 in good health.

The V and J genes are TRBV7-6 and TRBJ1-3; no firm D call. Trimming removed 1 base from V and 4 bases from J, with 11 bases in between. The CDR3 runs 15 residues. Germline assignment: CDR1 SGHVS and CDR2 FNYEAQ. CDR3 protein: CASSLDLAAGNTIYF. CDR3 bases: TGTGCCAGCAGCTTAGATTTAGCGGCGGGAAACACCATATATTTT.

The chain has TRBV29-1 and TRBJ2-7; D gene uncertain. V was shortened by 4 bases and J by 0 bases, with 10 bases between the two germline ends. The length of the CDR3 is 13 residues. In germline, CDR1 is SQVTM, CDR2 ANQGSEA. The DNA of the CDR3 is TGCAGCGTTGTGTACAACCCCTCCTACGAGCAGTACTTC. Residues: CSVVYNPSYEQYF.

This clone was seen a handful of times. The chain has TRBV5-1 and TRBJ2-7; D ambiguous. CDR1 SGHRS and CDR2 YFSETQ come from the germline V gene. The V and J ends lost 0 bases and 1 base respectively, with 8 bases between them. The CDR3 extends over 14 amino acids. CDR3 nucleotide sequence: TGCGCCAGCAGCTTGGACAGTCCTTCCTACGAGCAGTACTTC. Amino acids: CASSLDSPSYEQYF.

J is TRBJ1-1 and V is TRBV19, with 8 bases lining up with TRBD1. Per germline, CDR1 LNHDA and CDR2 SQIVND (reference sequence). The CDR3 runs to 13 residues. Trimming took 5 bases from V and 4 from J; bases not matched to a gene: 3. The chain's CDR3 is CASSRQGSTEAFF. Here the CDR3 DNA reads TGTGCCAGTAGTCGACAGGGGAGCACTGAAGCTTTCTTT.

The CDR3 reads CASSFSGAGTSAHEQFF. CDR3 sequence (DNA): TGCGCCAGCAGCTTTTCCGGAGCCGGGACTTCAGCCCATGAGCAGTTCTTC. J is TRBJ2-1 and V is TRBV5-1; tentative D call: TRBD2 (6 bases). This CDR3 has 17 residues. The V end was cut by 2 bases, the J end by 8 bases, with 23 bases between. Germline V gene data show CDR1 as SGHRS and CDR2 as YFSETQ.

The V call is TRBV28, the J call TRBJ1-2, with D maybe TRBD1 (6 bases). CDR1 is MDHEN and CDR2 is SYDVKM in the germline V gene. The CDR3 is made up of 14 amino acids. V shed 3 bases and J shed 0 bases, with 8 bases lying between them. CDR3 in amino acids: CASSFGGTNYGYTF. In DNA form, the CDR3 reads TGTGCCAGCAGTTTTGGGGGCACTAACTATGGCTACACCTTC.

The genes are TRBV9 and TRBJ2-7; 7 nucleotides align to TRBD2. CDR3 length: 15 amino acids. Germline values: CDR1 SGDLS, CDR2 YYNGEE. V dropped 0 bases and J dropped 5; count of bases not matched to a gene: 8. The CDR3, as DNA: TGTGCCAGCAGCGTAGGTCAGGGTGGGGGGGACGAGCAGTACTTC. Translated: CASSVGQGGGDEQYF.

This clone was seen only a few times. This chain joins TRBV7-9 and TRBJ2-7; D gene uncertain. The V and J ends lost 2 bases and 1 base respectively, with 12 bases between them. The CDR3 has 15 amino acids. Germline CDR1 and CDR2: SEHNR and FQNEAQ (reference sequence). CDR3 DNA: TGTGCCAGCAGCTTAACCACGTTCAGATCCTACGAGCAGTACTTC. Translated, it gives CASSLTTFRSYEQYF. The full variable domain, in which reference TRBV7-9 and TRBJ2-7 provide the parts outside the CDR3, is DTGVSQNPRHKITKRGQNVTFRCDPISEHNRLYWYRQTLGQGPEFLTYFQNEAQLEKSRLLSDRFSAERPKGSFSTLEIQRTEQGDSAMYLCASSLTTFRSYEQYFGPGTRLTVT.

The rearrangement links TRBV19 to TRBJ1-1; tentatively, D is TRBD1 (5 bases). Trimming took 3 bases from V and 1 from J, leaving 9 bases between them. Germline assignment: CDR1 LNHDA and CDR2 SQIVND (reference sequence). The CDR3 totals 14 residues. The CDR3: CASSMGDRNTEAFF. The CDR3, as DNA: TGTGCCAGTAGTATGGGTGACAGGAACACTGAAGCTTTCTTT.

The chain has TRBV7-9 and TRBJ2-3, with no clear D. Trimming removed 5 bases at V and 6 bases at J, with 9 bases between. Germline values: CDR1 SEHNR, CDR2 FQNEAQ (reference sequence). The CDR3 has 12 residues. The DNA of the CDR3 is TGTGCCAGCAGCCCCCAGGTGGATACGCAGTATTTT. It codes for CASSPQVDTQYF.

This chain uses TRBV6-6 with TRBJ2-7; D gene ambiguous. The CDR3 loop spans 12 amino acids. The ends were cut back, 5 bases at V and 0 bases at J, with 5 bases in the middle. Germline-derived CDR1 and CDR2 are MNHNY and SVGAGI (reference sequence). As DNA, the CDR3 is TGTGCCAGCAGTCTCCTCTCCTACGAGCAGTACTTC. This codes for CASSLLSYEQYF.

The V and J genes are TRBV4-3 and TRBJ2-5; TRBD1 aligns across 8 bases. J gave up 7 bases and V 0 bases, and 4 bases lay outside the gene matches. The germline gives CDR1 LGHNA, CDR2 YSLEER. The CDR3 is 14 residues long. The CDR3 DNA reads TGCGCCAGCAGCCAAGAGGGACAGGCGGGGACCCAGTACTTC. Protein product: CASSQEGQAGTQYF.

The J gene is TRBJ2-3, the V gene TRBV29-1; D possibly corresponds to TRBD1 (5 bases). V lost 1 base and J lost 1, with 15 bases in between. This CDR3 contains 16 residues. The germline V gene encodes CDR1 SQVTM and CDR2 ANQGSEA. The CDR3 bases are TGCAGCGTTGAAGGTGGAACAGGCGTCGGCACAGATACGCAGTATTTT. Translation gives CSVEGGTGVGTDTQYF.

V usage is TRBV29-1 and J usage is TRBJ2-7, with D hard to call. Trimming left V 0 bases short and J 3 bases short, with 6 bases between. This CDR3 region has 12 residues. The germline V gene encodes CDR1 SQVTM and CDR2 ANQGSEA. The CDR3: CSVEDRHYEQYF. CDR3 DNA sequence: TGCAGCGTTGAAGACAGGCACTACGAGCAGTACTTC.

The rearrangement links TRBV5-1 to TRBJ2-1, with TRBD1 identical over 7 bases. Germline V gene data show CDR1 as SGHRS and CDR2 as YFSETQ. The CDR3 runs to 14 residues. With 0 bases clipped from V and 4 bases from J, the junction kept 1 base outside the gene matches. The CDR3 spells CASSLGQGYNEQFF. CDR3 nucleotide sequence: TGCGCCAGCAGCTTGGGACAGGGTTACAATGAGCAGTTCTTC.

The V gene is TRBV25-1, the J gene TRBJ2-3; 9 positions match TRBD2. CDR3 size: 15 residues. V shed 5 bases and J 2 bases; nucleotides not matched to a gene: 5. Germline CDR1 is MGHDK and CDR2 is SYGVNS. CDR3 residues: CASSRLAGYTDTQYF. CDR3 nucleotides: TGTGCCAGCAGTAGGCTAGCGGGATACACAGATACGCAGTATTTT. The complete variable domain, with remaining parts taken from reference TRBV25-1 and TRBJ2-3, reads EADIYQTPRYLVIGTGKKITLECSQTMGHDKMYWYQQDPGMELHLIHYSYGVNSTEKGDLSSESTVSRIRTEHFPLTLESARPSHTSQYLCASSRLAGYTDTQYFGPGTRLTVL.

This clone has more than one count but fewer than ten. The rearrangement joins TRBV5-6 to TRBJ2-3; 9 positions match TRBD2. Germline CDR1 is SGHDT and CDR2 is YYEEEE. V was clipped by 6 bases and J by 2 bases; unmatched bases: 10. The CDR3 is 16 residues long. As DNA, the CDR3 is TGTGCCAGCAACCTCCTGGGACTAGCCAACACAGATACGCAGTATTTT. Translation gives CASNLLGLANTDTQYF.

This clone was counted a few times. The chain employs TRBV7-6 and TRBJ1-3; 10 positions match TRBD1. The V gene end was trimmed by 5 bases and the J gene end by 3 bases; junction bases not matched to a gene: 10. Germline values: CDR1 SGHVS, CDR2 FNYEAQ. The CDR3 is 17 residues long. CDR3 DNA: TGTGCCAGCAGCCCTGTCCCGGGACAGGGGTTTGGAAACACCATATATTTT. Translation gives CASSPVPGQGFGNTIYF.

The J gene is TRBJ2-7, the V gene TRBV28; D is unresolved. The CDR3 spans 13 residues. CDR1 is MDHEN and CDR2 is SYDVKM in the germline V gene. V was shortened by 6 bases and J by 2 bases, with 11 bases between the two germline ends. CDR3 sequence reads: CASRYSGTYEQYF. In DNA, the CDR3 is TGTGCCAGCAGATATTCAGGTACCTACGAGCAGTACTTC. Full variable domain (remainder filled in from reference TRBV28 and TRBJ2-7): DVKVTQSSRYLVKRTGEKVFLECVQDMDHENMFWYRQDPGLGLRLIYFSYDVKMKEKGDIPEGYSVSREKKERFSLILESASTNQTSMYLCASRYSGTYEQYFGPGTRLTVT.

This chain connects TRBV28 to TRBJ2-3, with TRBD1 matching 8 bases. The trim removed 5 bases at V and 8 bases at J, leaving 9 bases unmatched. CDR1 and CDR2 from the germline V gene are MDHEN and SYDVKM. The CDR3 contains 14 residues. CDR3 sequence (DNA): TGTGCCAGCAGTAAAGGACAGGGAGGTGGTACGCAGTATTTT. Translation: CASSKGQGGGTQYF.

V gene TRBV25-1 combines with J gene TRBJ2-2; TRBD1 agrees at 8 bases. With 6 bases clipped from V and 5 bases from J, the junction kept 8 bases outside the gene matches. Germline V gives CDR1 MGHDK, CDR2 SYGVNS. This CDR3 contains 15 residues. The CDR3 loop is CASRGSTGVTGELFF. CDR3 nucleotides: TGTGCCAGCAGAGGGTCGACAGGGGTAACCGGGGAGCTGTTTTTT.

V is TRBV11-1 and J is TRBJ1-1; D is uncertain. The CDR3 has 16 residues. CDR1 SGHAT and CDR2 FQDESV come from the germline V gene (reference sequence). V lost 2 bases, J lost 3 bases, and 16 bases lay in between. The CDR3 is CASSLRPSLGDTEAFF. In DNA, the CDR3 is TGTGCCAGCAGCTTACGGCCATCCCTCGGGGACACTGAAGCTTTCTTT. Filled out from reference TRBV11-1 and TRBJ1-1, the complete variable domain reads EAEVAQSPRYKITEKSQAVAFWCDPISGHATLYWYRQILGQGPELLVQFQDESVVDDSQLPKDRFSAERLKGVDSTLKIQPAELGDSAMYLCASSLRPSLGDTEAFFGQGTRLTVV.

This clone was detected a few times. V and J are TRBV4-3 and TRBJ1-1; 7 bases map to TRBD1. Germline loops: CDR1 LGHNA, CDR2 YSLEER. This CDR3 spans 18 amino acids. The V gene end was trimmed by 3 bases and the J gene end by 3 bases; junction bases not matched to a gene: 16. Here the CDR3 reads CASSQGPGRGYRDTEAFF. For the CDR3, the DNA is TGCGCCAGCAGCCAGGGACCGGGCAGGGGGTATCGGGACACTGAAGCTTTCTTT.

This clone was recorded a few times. The DNA of the CDR3 is TGTGCCAGCAGTTCCTGGACAGGGAATGGCTACACCTTC. Translated, it gives CASSSWTGNGYTF. This rearrangement joins TRBV6-1 to TRBJ1-2; 8 bases are shared with TRBD1. The CDR3 is made up of 13 amino acids. CDR1 is MNHNS and CDR2 is SASEGT in the germline V gene. The trim removed 5 bases at V and 6 bases at J, leaving 5 bases unmatched.

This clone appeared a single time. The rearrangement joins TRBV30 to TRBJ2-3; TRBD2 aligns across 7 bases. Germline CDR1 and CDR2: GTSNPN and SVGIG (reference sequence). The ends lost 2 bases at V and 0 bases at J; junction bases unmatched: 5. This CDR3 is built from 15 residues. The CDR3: CAWSWWRESTDTQYF. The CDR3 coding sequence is TGTGCCTGGAGTTGGTGGCGGGAGAGCACAGATACGCAGTATTTT.

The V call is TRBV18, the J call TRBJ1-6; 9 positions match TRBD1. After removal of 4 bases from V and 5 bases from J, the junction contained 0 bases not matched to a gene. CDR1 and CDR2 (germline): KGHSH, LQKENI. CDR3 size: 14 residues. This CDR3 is CASSRDRDNSPLHF. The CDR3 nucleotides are TGTGCCAGCTCACGGGACAGGGATAATTCACCCCTCCACTTT.

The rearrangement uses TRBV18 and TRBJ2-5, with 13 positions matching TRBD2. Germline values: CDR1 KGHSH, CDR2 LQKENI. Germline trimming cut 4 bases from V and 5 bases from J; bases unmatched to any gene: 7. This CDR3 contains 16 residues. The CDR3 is CASSLRTSGSSETQYF. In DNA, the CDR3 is TGTGCCAGCTCACTCCGGACTAGCGGGAGTTCTGAGACCCAGTACTTC.

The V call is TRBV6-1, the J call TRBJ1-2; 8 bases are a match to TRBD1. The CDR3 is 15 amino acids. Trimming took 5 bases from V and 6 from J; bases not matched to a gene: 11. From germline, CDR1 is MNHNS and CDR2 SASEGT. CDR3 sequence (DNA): TGTGCCAGCAGTCCCGCAAGGGACAGGTATAATGGCTACACCTTC. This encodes CASSPARDRYNGYTF.

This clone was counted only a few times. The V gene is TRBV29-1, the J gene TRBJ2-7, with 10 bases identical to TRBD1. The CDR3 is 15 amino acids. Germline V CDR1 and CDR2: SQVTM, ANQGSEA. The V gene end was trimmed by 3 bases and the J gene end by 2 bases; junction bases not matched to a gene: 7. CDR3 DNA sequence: TGCAGCGTTGATTGGGACAGGGGCAGCACCTACGAGCAGTACTTC. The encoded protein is CSVDWDRGSTYEQYF.

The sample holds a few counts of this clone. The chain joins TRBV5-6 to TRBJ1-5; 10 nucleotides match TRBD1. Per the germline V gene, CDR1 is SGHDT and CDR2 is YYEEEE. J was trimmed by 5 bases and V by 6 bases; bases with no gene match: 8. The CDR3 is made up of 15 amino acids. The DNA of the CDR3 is TGTGCCAGCACCAGGACAGGGGGTGGCGATCAGCCCCAGCATTTT. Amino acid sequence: CASTRTGGGDQPQHF.

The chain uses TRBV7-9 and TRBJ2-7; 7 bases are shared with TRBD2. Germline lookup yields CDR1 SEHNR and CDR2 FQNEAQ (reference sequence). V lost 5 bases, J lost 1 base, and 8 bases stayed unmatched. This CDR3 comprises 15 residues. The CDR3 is CASSPGEGRSYEQYF. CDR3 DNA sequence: TGTGCCAGCAGCCCCGGGGAGGGCCGGTCCTACGAGCAGTACTTC.

The DNA of the CDR3 is TGTGCCAGCAGCCCTCAGAAGTACGGGGTAGCGGTTCGTCCGGAGACCCAGTACTTC. Translated: CASSPQKYGVAVRPETQYF. The rearrangement links TRBV7-9 to TRBJ2-5, with D possibly matching TRBD2 (6 bases). CDR3 length equals 19 residues. V was trimmed by 5 bases and J by 5 bases, leaving 30 bases between them. In germline, CDR1 is SEHNR, CDR2 FQNEAQ (reference sequence).